This T cell receptor (beta chain) was documented in a study of blood T cell repertoires in COVID-19 (dated by TCRdb to 2018 to 2020). About the investigation overall: Samples from collaborators originated in the United States, Italy and Spain and spanned both the acute and convalescent phases of COVID-19. The prospective study material was composed of cDNA or gDNA derived from T cells, B-cell-depleted T cells, or PBMCs. Deeply sampled blood TCRbeta repertoires from subjects exposed to, actively infected with, or recovered from COVID-19 were included in the dataset. The repertoires were released in a freely available public database meant as a resource for research on the immune response to SARS-CoV-2. Samples were obtained from the ongoing ImmuneRACE study (first 160 participants) and from over 1,000 subjects provided by 6 global collaborators. The sample metadata nearly always contained a de-identified subject ID, COVID-19 status, age in years and sex. Where available, HLA class I and class II types were taken from metadata supplied by the sample provider and were not determined by assay-based typing.

Worth noting for this clone: It lacks a known antigen. Base qualities are not provided; no much larger clone lies one nucleotide away.

The CDR3 has 14 amino acids, counting the end cysteine and phenylalanine. Only the CDR3 region is kept as DNA, spanning 42 bases read in frame from base 1. CDR1 and CDR2 are read off the germline V gene as MNHEY and SVGAGI. At the junction V is shortened by 7 bases and J by 7 bases; bases outside the gene matches: 4. Study-level results and caveats: The quantity of clinical and demographic metadata differed by source and by participant and was supplied without curation.

The immunoSEQ Assay, a bias-controlled multiplex PCR, was used to amplify TCRbeta CDR3 regions from genomic DNA. On the authors' methods: The number of nucleated cells in each sample was estimated from the amplification of reference gene primers within the assay. To quantify the absolute abundance of each unique TCRbeta CDR3 rearrangement, sequence reads were collapsed and filtered. For each sample, productive Simpson clonality was calculated as the square root of Simpson's diversity index over productive rearrangements. The table comes from immuneACCESS by way of TCRdb, which keeps in-frame sequences with V and J called. Part of the clones is missing from these tables; in studies checked, under half for an unresolved V gene and the rest for unknown reasons. V, J and clone size derive from that table, while D and trimming were established from the DNA sequence. This sample comprises about 210,000 clones, around 82% of them detected only once. About 4.3% of the sample comes from the top ten.

In the prospective study, participants were about 18 to 100 years old, resided in 24 geographic areas of the United States, and were enrolled through a virtual design. In the prospective study, participants were assigned to cohorts based on the clinical history participants reported in a screening survey and a study questionnaire. Each participant in the prospective study had whole blood, serum and a nasopharyngeal or oropharyngeal swab collected by mobile phlebotomists. Participants in the prospective study had the option to provide additional blood draws and questionnaires over a roughly 2-month period. Before DNA extraction, blood samples from the prospective study were shipped at room temperature or frozen.

The chain employs TRBV6-5 and TRBJ2-2; TRBD2 agrees with 12 junctional bases. The sample was PBMCs or T cells enriched from blood (not recorded which). This TCR was sampled from a man aged 30 to 45 with acute COVID-19. The CDR3 here reads CASTSGGAVGELFF. The nucleotide sequence reads as follows: TGTGCCAGCACTAGCGGGGGGGCCGTCGGGGAGCTGTTTTTT.